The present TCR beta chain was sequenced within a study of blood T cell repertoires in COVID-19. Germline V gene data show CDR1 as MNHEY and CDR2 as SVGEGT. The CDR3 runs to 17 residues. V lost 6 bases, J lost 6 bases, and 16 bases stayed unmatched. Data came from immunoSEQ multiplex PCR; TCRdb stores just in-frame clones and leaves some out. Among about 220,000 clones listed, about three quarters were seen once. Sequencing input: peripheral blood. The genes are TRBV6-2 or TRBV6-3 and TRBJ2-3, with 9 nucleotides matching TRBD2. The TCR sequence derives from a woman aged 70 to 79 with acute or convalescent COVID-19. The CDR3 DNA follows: TGTGCCAGCAGCCCCCTGGGGAAACTAGCGGGTTCGGATACGCAGTATTTT. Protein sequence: CASSPLGKLAGSDTQYF.